Following are 22 T cell receptor beta chains from one sample sequenced in a study of T cell changes during pregnancy in multiple sclerosis. Profiling relied on immunoSEQ multiplex PCR, and the TCRdb table lists in-frame clones only, not all of them. The table has fewer than 45,000 clones, about nine tenths seen once. This specimen consisted of peripheral blood, obtained in the third trimester of pregnancy. The receptors were gathered from a female donor in good health, enrolled as a control in a pregnancy study.

The V call is TRBV9, the J call TRBJ2-1; TRBD1 matches 7 bases. V gave up 10 bases and J gave up 3 bases; unmatched junction bases: 19. Looked up from germline, CDR1 is SGDLS and CDR2 is YYNGEE. This CDR3 spans 17 amino acids. The CDR3 protein is CAPDPQEPGTDYNEQFF. The CDR3 DNA is TGTGCCCCGGACCCACAGGAGCCCGGGACAGACTACAATGAGCAGTTCTTC.

The chain employs TRBV7-6 and TRBJ1-1; tentative D call: TRBD1 (5 bases). CDR1 and CDR2 (germline): SGHVS, FNYEAQ. The CDR3 sequence is 14 residues long. The V end lost 1 base, the J end lost 3 bases, and 9 bases lay between the germline ends. The CDR3 region has the DNA TGTGCCAGCAGCTTAGAAGGGGCCGACACTGAAGCTTTCTTT. Its protein product is CASSLEGADTEAFF. Complete variable domain (other parts from reference TRBV7-6 and TRBJ1-1): GAGVSQSPRYKVTKRGQDVALRCDPISGHVSLYWYRQALGQGPEFLTYFNYEAQQDKSGLPNDRFSAERPEGSISTLTIQRTEQRDSAMYRCASSLEGADTEAFFGQGTRLTVV.

The rearrangement uses TRBV11-2 and TRBJ1-2; 8 positions agree with TRBD1. V lost 0 bases, J lost 4 bases, and 4 bases stayed unmatched. This CDR3 has 15 residues. Germline V CDR1 and CDR2: SGHAT, FQNNGV. CDR3 DNA sequence: TGTGCCAGCAGCTTAGATGGACAGGGAGCCTATGGCTACACCTTC. This translates into CASSLDGQGAYGYTF.

The table lists this clone with a count of one. This chain links TRBV5-4 with TRBJ2-7; D might be TRBD1 (6 bases). Trimming took off 0 bases at V and 3 bases at J, with 10 bases between the two ends. Germline-derived CDR1 and CDR2 are SGHNT and YYREEE (reference sequence). The CDR3 has 14 amino acids. DNA of the CDR3: TGTGCCAGCAGCTTGGAGGGGGAAGACTACGAGCAGTACTTC. Amino acid sequence: CASSLEGEDYEQYF. The variable domain in full, completed from reference TRBV5-4 and TRBJ2-7, reads ETGVTQSPTHLIKTRGQQVTLRCSSQSGHNTVSWYQQALGQGPQFIFQYYREEENGRGNFPPRFSGLQFPNYSSELNVNALELDDSALYLCASSLEGEDYEQYFGPGTRLTVT.

The rearrangement links TRBV2 to TRBJ2-7; D might be TRBD1 (7 bases). Germline-derived CDR1 and CDR2 are SNHLY and FYNNEI. V lost 8 bases, J lost 0 bases, and 11 bases lay in between. The CDR3 contains 13 residues. CDR3 protein: CASGGDSSYEQYF. The CDR3 nucleotides read TGTGCCAGCGGAGGGGACAGCTCCTACGAGCAGTACTTC.

The V gene is TRBV18, the J gene TRBJ1-1, with D tentatively TRBD1 (5 bases). Germline V gene sequence: CDR1 KGHSH, CDR2 LQKENI. The CDR3 sequence is 17 residues long. Trimming stripped 3 bases from V and 4 bases from J, with 21 bases between. The CDR3 protein is CASSPRVRQSHSTEAFF. CDR3 coding DNA: TGTGCCAGCTCACCTAGGGTTCGACAGAGTCACAGCACTGAAGCTTTCTTT.

The rearrangement uses TRBV15 and TRBJ1-2, with TRBD1 matching over 10 bases. Per the germline V gene, CDR1 is LNHNV and CDR2 is YYDKDF (reference sequence). V lost 5 bases to trimming and J lost 4 bases; unmatched junction nucleotides: 4. This CDR3 is 14 amino acids long. CDR3 amino acids: CATSQGQGIYGYTF. CDR3 DNA sequence: TGTGCCACCAGCCAGGGACAGGGGATCTATGGCTACACCTTC.

This chain joins TRBV9 and TRBJ2-5; tentatively, D is TRBD2 (6 bases). The CDR3 is 17 amino acids. V gave up 0 bases and J gave up 2 bases, with 17 bases separating them. CDR1 and CDR2 (germline): SGDLS, YYNGEE. DNA for the CDR3: TGTGCCAGCAGCGTAGAAGGCCGGGCAGGGACTCAAGAGACCCAGTACTTC. It translates to CASSVEGRAGTQETQYF.

The chain combines TRBV7-3 with TRBJ2-1; TRBD1 matches 7 bases. Germline assignment: CDR1 SGHTA and CDR2 FQGTGA. This CDR3 is built from 17 residues. The V and J ends lost 2 bases and 7 bases, in that order; junction bases with no gene match: 14. CDR3 DNA sequence: TGTGCCAGCAGCTTAGTCAGTGTAAAGGGGGCTTGGAATGAGCAGTTCTTC. This encodes CASSLVSVKGAWNEQFF.

CDR3 DNA: TGTGCCAGCAATGACGGGACAGGGAGTATGGAGACCCAGTACTTC. Its translation is CASNDGTGSMETQYF. V gene TRBV6-1 combines with J gene TRBJ2-5; 9 positions agree with TRBD1. The CDR3 totals 15 residues. The trim removed 7 bases at V and 5 bases at J, leaving 11 bases unmatched. CDR1 MNHNS and CDR2 SASEGT come from the germline V gene.

This chain uses TRBV7-9 with TRBJ2-1, with D perhaps TRBD2 (6 bases). Trimming left V 4 bases short and J 10 bases short, with 20 bases between. CDR3 size: 15 residues. The germline V gene encodes CDR1 SEHNR and CDR2 FQNEAQ (reference sequence). Here the CDR3 reads CASSSRVLAGHEQFF. CDR3 coding DNA: TGTGCCAGCAGCTCGCGCGTATTGGCGGGGCACGAGCAGTTCTTC. The full variable domain, rest sourced from reference TRBV7-9 and TRBJ2-1, is DTGVSQNPRHKITKRGQNVTFRCDPISEHNRLYWYRQTLGQGPEFLTYFQNEAQLEKSRLLSDRFSAERPKGSFSTLEIQRTEQGDSAMYLCASSSRVLAGHEQFFGPGTRLTVL.

This rearrangement joins TRBV5-1 to TRBJ2-3; 10 nucleotides agree with TRBD2. The CDR3 has 14 amino acids. Trimming removed 7 bases from V and 2 bases from J; junction bases left unmatched: 4. Germline V lookup: CDR1 SGHRS, CDR2 YFSETQ. CDR3 residues: CASRTSGLTDTQYF. The CDR3 DNA sequence: TGCGCCAGCCGGACTAGCGGCCTCACAGATACGCAGTATTTT.

J is TRBJ2-2 and V is TRBV18, with 8 bases matching TRBD1. The J segment lost 6 bases and the V segment lost 5 bases, leaving 2 bases of the junction unmatched. Germline loops: CDR1 KGHSH, CDR2 LQKENI. This CDR3 comprises 13 residues. For the CDR3, the DNA is TGTGCCAGCTCAGGGACAGGACCCGGGGAGCTGTTTTTT. Translation gives CASSGTGPGELFF. Drawing the rest from reference TRBV18 and TRBJ2-2, the complete variable domain is NAGVMQNPRHLVRRRGQEARLRCSPMKGHSHVYWYRQLPEEGLKFMVYLQKENIIDESGMPKERFSAEFPKEGPSILRIQQVVRGDSAAYFCASSGTGPGELFFGEGSRLTVL.

The chain carries TRBV4-3 and TRBJ2-3; D is unclear. Trimming took off 0 bases at V and 4 bases at J, with 17 bases between the two ends. Germline CDR1 is LGHNA and CDR2 is YSLEER. The length of the CDR3 is 17 residues. CDR3 residues: CASSQDSDKFGADTQYF. CDR3 nucleotides: TGCGCCAGCAGCCAAGATTCTGACAAGTTTGGCGCAGATACGCAGTATTTT.

The chain links TRBV9 to TRBJ2-7; 9 bases match TRBD1. The V and J ends lost 0 bases and 3 bases, in that order; junction bases with no gene match: 1. CDR1 SGDLS and CDR2 YYNGEE come from the germline V gene. The CDR3 sequence is 14 residues long. Here the CDR3 reads CASSVAGQGYEQYF. The CDR3 DNA is TGTGCCAGCAGCGTAGCGGGACAGGGCTACGAGCAGTACTTC.

V and J are TRBV2 and TRBJ2-1, with 11 bases identical to TRBD2. The germline gives CDR1 SNHLY, CDR2 FYNNEI. CDR3 size: 16 residues. With V trimmed by 7 bases and J by 0 bases, 5 bases remained unmatched. The CDR3 bases are TGTGCCAGCAATCGACTAGCGGGAAACTCCTACAATGAGCAGTTCTTC. Amino acids: CASNRLAGNSYNEQFF.

This sequence joins TRBV19 and TRBJ2-2; 9 nucleotides match TRBD2. The V and J ends lost 4 bases and 4 bases, in that order; junction bases with no gene match: 10. The CDR3 is 17 amino acids. Germline CDR1 LNHDA, CDR2 SQIVND (reference sequence). CDR3 bases: TGTGCCAGTAGTACCTCTTTGGGGCGGGAGGGCACCGGGGAGCTGTTTTTT. Translated, it gives CASSTSLGREGTGELFF.

The gene calls are TRBV7-9 and TRBJ2-3; 16 bases are a match to TRBD2. V was clipped by 4 bases and J by 6 bases; unmatched bases: 7. Germline CDR1 and CDR2: SEHNR and FQNEAQ (reference sequence). This CDR3 has 17 amino acids. The CDR3 sequence: CASSSGLAGGLSDTQYF. The CDR3 region has the DNA TGTGCCAGCAGCTCGGGACTAGCGGGGGGGCTGTCCGATACGCAGTATTTT.

The rearrangement links TRBV19 to TRBJ1-1; D is perhaps TRBD1 (6 bases). Germline V gives CDR1 LNHDA, CDR2 SQIVND (reference sequence). Trimming cost V 2 bases and J 0 bases, with 10 bases left between them. The CDR3 extends over 15 amino acids. In DNA form, the CDR3 reads TGTGCCAGTAGTATACCAGGACAGTTGAACACTGAAGCTTTCTTT. Translating gives CASSIPGQLNTEAFF.

The chain couples TRBV10-3 to TRBJ2-7; D unclear. CDR3 length: 12 amino acids. V lost 2 bases and J 3 bases, leaving 5 bases between the germline ends. Germline V gives CDR1 ENHRY, CDR2 SYGVKD. This chain's CDR3 is CAISETDYEQYF. CDR3 nucleotides: TGTGCCATCAGTGAGACTGACTACGAGCAGTACTTC.

J is TRBJ1-2 and V is TRBV7-9, with TRBD1 matching over 9 bases. After removal of 5 bases from V and 2 bases from J, the junction contained 9 bases not matched to a gene. Germline assignment: CDR1 SEHNR and CDR2 FQNEAQ (reference sequence). CDR3 length: 16 amino acids. Here the CDR3 DNA reads TGTGCCAGCAGCCTACTTGGGACAGGGATAAACTATGGCTACACCTTC. This gives the protein CASSLLGTGINYGYTF.

This clone was picked up one time. The rearrangement uses TRBV4-1 and TRBJ1-6; 7 bases line up with TRBD1. The CDR3 contains 17 residues. Germline CDR1 is MGHRA and CDR2 is YSYEKL. V was clipped by 2 bases and J by 0 bases; unmatched bases: 4. CDR3 DNA: TGCGCCAGCAGCCAAACAGGGGATACCTCCTATAATTCACCCCTCCACTTT. Amino acids: CASSQTGDTSYNSPLHF.